What follows are 15 T cell receptor beta chains derived from one specimen sequenced in a study of follicular helper T cells after annual influenza vaccination. Measured with immunoSEQ multiplex PCR; TCRdb has only the in-frame clones, and not every one. The table lists fewer than 7,500 clones, roughly 80% of them singletons. Time point denoted: 2015-2016 season, 7 days after influenza vaccination. The sequencing here drew on CXCR5- memory CD4+ T cells sorted from blood, taken 7 days after influenza vaccination. Source of these receptors: an adult who received the influenza vaccine.

This chain joins TRBV6-1 and TRBJ2-5, with a possible D match to TRBD1 (5 bases). The CDR3 covers 15 residues. Between the trimmed V and J ends, which lost 4 bases and 5 bases, there was a span of 17 bases. The germline V gene encodes CDR1 MNHNS and CDR2 SASEGT. CDR3 residues: CASSVGPGIRETQYF. The CDR3 region has the DNA TGTGCCAGCAGTGTGGGGCCAGGGATTCGGGAGACCCAGTACTTC.

This clone has only a few counts. The chain recombines TRBV11-1 with TRBJ2-7, with 10 bases lining up with TRBD2. The ends lost 2 bases at V and 0 bases at J; junction bases unmatched: 4. This CDR3 is built from 16 residues. Germline V lookup: CDR1 SGHAT, CDR2 FQDESV (reference sequence). CDR3 DNA: TGTGCCAGCAGCTTACGGCTAGCGGGGGCCTCCTACGAGCAGTACTTC. Its translation: CASSLRLAGASYEQYF.

V and J are TRBV18 and TRBJ1-6; D is ambiguous. Germline assignment: CDR1 KGHSH and CDR2 LQKENI. V gave up 3 bases and J gave up 10 bases, with 13 bases separating them. This CDR3 contains 14 residues. The CDR3 DNA sequence: TGTGCCAGCTCACCTAGCCGATCGGTCTCACCCCTCCACTTT. Translation: CASSPSRSVSPLHF.

V usage is TRBV5-1 and J usage is TRBJ2-1; tentatively, D is TRBD1 (5 bases). The germline gives CDR1 SGHRS, CDR2 YFSETQ. The V gene lost 4 bases and the J gene lost 9 bases, with 20 bases spanning the gap. This CDR3 spans 15 amino acids. CDR3 coding DNA: TGCGCCAGCAGCCCTCTAAGACAGAACCGAGGTGAGCAGTTCTTC. This sequence encodes CASSPLRQNRGEQFF.

This clone was seen a handful of times. V and J are TRBV10-3 and TRBJ1-1; TRBD1 matches at 7 bases. With V trimmed by 5 bases and J by 2 bases, 2 bases remained unmatched. From germline, CDR1 is ENHRY and CDR2 SYGVKD. The CDR3 runs to 13 residues. Here the CDR3 reads CAISRDRNTEAFF. CDR3 DNA sequence: TGTGCCATCAGTCGGGACAGAAACACTGAAGCTTTCTTT.

DNA of the CDR3: TGTGCCAGCAGCCTAACGGGTAACCAAGAGACCCAGTACTTC. It yields the protein CASSLTGNQETQYF. V gene TRBV14 combines with J gene TRBJ2-5; no clear D. With 4 bases removed from V and 0 bases from J, the gap between germline ends came to 9 bases. Germline assignment: CDR1 SGHDN and CDR2 FVKESK. The CDR3 covers 14 residues.

This chain uses TRBV19 with TRBJ1-1; TRBD1 might be the D (5 bases). The CDR3 runs 15 residues. V lost 10 bases and J 5 bases, leaving 23 bases between the germline ends. Germline V gene data show CDR1 as LNHDA and CDR2 as SQIVND (reference sequence). CDR3 DNA: TGTGCCACCCCTTGGGTGGGGGGACTTTTGACTGAAGCTTTCTTT. Its protein product is CATPWVGGLLTEAFF.

This chain joins TRBV4-3 and TRBJ2-5; D unclear. Between the trimmed V and J ends, which lost 0 bases and 1 base, there was a span of 6 bases. CDR1 is LGHNA, CDR2 YSLEER, per germline. This CDR3 has 14 amino acids. The CDR3 region has the DNA TGCGCCAGCAGCCAAGAATATATCCAAGAGACCCAGTACTTC. Its translation: CASSQEYIQETQYF.

The gene calls are TRBV15 and TRBJ1-4, with 7 bases fitting TRBD1. In germline, CDR1 is LNHNV, CDR2 YYDKDF (reference sequence). Unmatched junction bases numbered 6, after V lost 0 bases and J lost 8 bases. This CDR3 has 15 residues. This CDR3 is CATSRETGSGEKLFF. In nucleotides, the CDR3 is TGTGCCACCAGCAGAGAGACAGGGTCGGGCGAAAAACTGTTTTTT.

For the CDR3, the DNA is TGTGCCAGCAGCTTTGGGGGGTCCCGCTATGGCTACACCTTC. This encodes CASSFGGSRYGYTF. V and J are TRBV7-3 and TRBJ1-2, with TRBD1 as a possible D gene (5 bases). V shed 3 bases and J shed 4 bases, with 12 bases lying between them. This CDR3 has 14 amino acids. Germline CDR1 SGHTA, CDR2 FQGTGA.

The V gene is TRBV2, the J gene TRBJ2-1; TRBD2 aligns across 9 bases. The germline gives CDR1 SNHLY, CDR2 FYNNEI. This CDR3 comprises 14 residues. The V and J ends lost 8 bases and 4 bases, in that order; junction bases with no gene match: 6. As DNA, the CDR3 is TGTGCCAGCGGCGAGACTAGCGGATACAATGAGCAGTTCTTC. Translation: CASGETSGYNEQFF.

The gene calls are TRBV10-3 and TRBJ1-5; 8 positions match TRBD1. V lost 9 bases, J lost 0 bases, and 4 bases stayed unmatched. Germline V lookup: CDR1 ENHRY, CDR2 SYGVKD. This CDR3 is built from 14 residues. This chain's CDR3 is CAINDRGSNQPQHF. The CDR3 coding sequence is TGTGCCATAAATGACAGGGGTAGCAATCAGCCCCAGCATTTT.

V and J are TRBV6-1 and TRBJ2-5; D remains unclear. V lost 6 bases to trimming and J lost 5 bases, with 4 bases between them. Germline assignment: CDR1 MNHNS and CDR2 SASEGT. The CDR3 spans 10 residues. The CDR3 bases are TGTGCCAGCAGGTGGGAGACCCAGTACTTC. This gives the protein CASRWETQYF.

The chain combines TRBV2 with TRBJ2-2; tentatively, D is TRBD1 (6 bases). This CDR3 has 15 amino acids. In germline, CDR1 is SNHLY, CDR2 FYNNEI. Trimming left V 5 bases short and J 0 bases short, with 10 bases between. CDR3 amino acids: CASSRDNANTGELFF. The CDR3 nucleotides read TGTGCCAGCAGTCGGGACAACGCGAACACCGGGGAGCTGTTTTTT.

The rearrangement uses TRBV27 and TRBJ2-7; D is perhaps TRBD2 (7 bases). The germline V and J ends were trimmed by 11 bases and 6 bases, with 20 bases remaining between them. CDR1 is MNHEY and CDR2 is SMNVEV in the germline V gene (reference sequence). The CDR3 loop spans 13 amino acids. The CDR3 nucleotides read TGTGCCTCACGACGGGGGGCCTACGGCGAGCAGTACTTC. Protein sequence: CASRRGAYGEQYF.